The 5 T cell receptor beta chains in this list originate from one sample, sequenced in a study of cytomegalovirus exposure and HLA in healthy donors. Amplification used 60 Vbeta primers and 13 Jbeta primers. Assay used: immunoSEQ multiplex PCR; TCRdb lists only in-frame clones, some missing. The sample has approximately 59,000 clones, almost 70% seen once. The sample taken for sequencing was PBMCs. Receptor source: a man in his forties in good health and CMV-seropositive.

The chain links TRBV5-4 to TRBJ1-1; 7 bases map to TRBD1. The CDR3 runs to 12 residues. V was pared by 3 bases and J by 11 bases, with 7 bases of the junction left unmatched. Germline loops: CDR1 SGHNT, CDR2 YYREEE (reference sequence). In DNA form, the CDR3 reads TGTGCCAGCAGCTGGGCGGAGGGGGCGGCTTTCTTT. Residues: CASSWAEGAAFF.

V usage is TRBV6-5 and J usage is TRBJ1-4; D gene uncertain. CDR1 and CDR2 from the germline V gene are MNHEY and SVGAGI. CDR3 length: 15 amino acids. V was clipped by 8 bases and J by 0 bases, with 13 bases between them. The CDR3 loop reads CASSYGLATNEKLFF. In DNA form, the CDR3 reads TGTGCCAGCTCTTATGGCTTGGCAACTAATGAAAAACTGTTTTTT.

This clone was seen more than once but under ten times. The chain is built from TRBV11-2 and TRBJ1-1; no firm D call. Trimming shortened V by 0 bases and J by 3 bases, and 5 bases separated the two germline ends. Germline CDR1 and CDR2: SGHAT and FQNNGV. The CDR3 contains 13 residues. In DNA form, the CDR3 reads TGTGCCAGCAGCTTAGATCGCGACACTGAAGCTTTCTTT. This codes for CASSLDRDTEAFF.

The rearrangement uses TRBV20-1 and TRBJ1-3, with no clear D. Germline CDR1 reads DFQATT; CDR2 reads SNEGSKA (reference sequence). V lost 5 bases and J 4 bases, leaving 6 bases between the germline ends. There are 11 residues in the CDR3. CDR3 amino acids: CSAVIGNTIYF. CDR3 DNA sequence: TGCAGTGCTGTAATAGGAAACACCATATATTTT.

This sequence joins TRBV11-2 and TRBJ1-1, with 7 bases matching TRBD1. Unmatched junction bases numbered 5, after V lost 5 bases and J lost 2 bases. Looked up from germline, CDR1 is SGHAT and CDR2 is FQNNGV. This CDR3 comprises 14 residues. The chain's CDR3 is CASSRGQANTEAFF. Here the CDR3 DNA reads TGTGCCAGCAGCCGTGGACAGGCTAACACTGAAGCTTTCTTT. Based on the CDR3 plus reference TRBV11-2 and TRBJ1-1, the full variable domain is EAGVAQSPRYKIIEKRQSVAFWCNPISGHATLYWYQQILGQGPKLLIQFQNNGVVDDSQLPKDRFSAERLKGVDSTLKIQPAKLEDSAVYLCASSRGQANTEAFFGQGTRLTVV.